This T cell receptor beta chain was recorded in a study of T cell responses to AZD1222 COVID-19 vaccine. General study results and limits: The reported proportion of spike-specific TCRs targeting unmutated variant regions was nearly half. Baseline seropositivity characterized only a handful of AZD1222 recipients. The peak T cell response came first, and repertoires were sampled only after it. Regions 160-218 and 743-854 dominated among vaccine-associated CD4 TCRs spanning spike.

Assay used: immunoSEQ multiplex PCR; TCRdb lists only in-frame clones, some missing. Altogether 80,000 or so clones are present, about 85% being singletons, with the ten largest covering roughly 1.6%. The V gene end was trimmed by 4 bases and the J gene end by 7 bases; junction bases not matched to a gene: 9. Per germline, CDR1 LGHDT and CDR2 YNNKEL (reference sequence). This CDR3 region has 17 residues. In regard to this clone: Its target is unknown.

The chain employs TRBV3-1 (or the pseudogene TRBV3-2) and TRBJ2-5; 16 bases fit TRBD2. Specimen: peripheral blood, collected on day 0 of AZD1222 vaccination. This receptor was identified in an adult in good health. CDR3 loop: CASSPNAGLAGGGTQYF. In DNA form, the CDR3 reads TGTGCCAGCAGCCCCAATGCGGGACTAGCGGGAGGGGGGACCCAGTACTTC.